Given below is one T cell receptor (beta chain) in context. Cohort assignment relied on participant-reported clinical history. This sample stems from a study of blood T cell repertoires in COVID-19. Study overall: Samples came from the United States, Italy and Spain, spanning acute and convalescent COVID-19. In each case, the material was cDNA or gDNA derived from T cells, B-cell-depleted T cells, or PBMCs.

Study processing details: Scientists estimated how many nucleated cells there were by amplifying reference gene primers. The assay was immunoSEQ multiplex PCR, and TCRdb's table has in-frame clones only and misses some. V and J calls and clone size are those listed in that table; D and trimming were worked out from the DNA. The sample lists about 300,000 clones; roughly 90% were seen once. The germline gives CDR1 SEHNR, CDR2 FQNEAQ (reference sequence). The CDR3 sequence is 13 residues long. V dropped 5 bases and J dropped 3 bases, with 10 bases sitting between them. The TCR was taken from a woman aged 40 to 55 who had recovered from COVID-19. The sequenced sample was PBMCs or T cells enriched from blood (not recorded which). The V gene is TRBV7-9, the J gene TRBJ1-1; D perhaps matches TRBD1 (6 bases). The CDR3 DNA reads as TGTGCCAGCAGCACCACAGGGTACACTGAAGCTTTCTTT. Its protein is CASSTTGYTEAFF.